The clone carrying this T cell receptor beta chain was detected ten times or more. The data belong to a study of human T cells and chemical hapten exposure. Noted time point: patch test 3, about 24 weeks after DPC sensitization. Regarding treatment: therapeutic diphenylcyclopropenone sensitization with weekly scalp DPC. Unfractionated whole blood was the source from which total RNA was extracted. TCRdb re-analysed the RACE reads in MiXCR, keeping a single row per CDR3 protein. The sample has about 200,000 distinct CDR3 sequences; 20% to 25% are singletons. This CDR3 contains 14 residues. The germline gives CDR1 DFQATT, CDR2 SNEGSKA (reference sequence). Between the trimmed V and J ends, which lost 0 bases and 1 base, there was a span of 10 bases.

The origin of this receptor is a middle-aged woman with alopecia areata. Some clones in this sample may be carry-over from other donors' samples. The chain employs TRBV20-1 and TRBJ2-7, with D unclear. Sequenced material: whole blood, taken in connection with sensitization to the hapten diphenylcyclopropenone (DPC). The CDR3 here is CSAREGGISYEQYF. The CDR3 DNA sequence: TGCAGTGCTAGAGAGGGTGGGATTTCCTACGAGCAGTACTTC.